This T cell receptor delta chain was obtained from a study of gamma-delta T cells after stem cell transplantation (dated by TCRdb to about 2016). Library construction relied on RT-PCR. The reads were generated on an Illumina MiSeq. Clone calls in TCRdb were regenerated from the public reads with CATT, after which identical DNA sequences shared one row. The sample data list over a thousand delta-chain clones, and 8.5% to 9% of these were observed just once. The biggest ten clones account for 20% to 25% of the sample. In the case of this clone: Its antigen target is currently unknown. This clone may be a read error of a much larger clone one base away.

Trimming takes 0 bases off V and 1 base off J; junction bases not matched to a gene: 14. Its CDR3 holds 19 amino acids, cysteine through phenylalanine. This entry keeps only the CDR3 DNA: 57 bases, framed from base 1. From a lookup of the germline V gene, CDR1 and CDR2 are GEAIGNYY and EKD. The material sequenced was gamma-delta T cells. The sequence derives from a human donor. It is not recorded whose cells these are; they may come from a transplant donor. Recombination joined TRDV2 with TRDJ1; TRDD3 matches 9 bases in the middle. The CDR3 protein is CACDTVDYGGYTGTDKLIF. The sequence in DNA is TGTGCCTGTGACACCGTTGACTACGGGGGATACACGGGCACCGATAAACTCATCTTT.